The rows below give T cell receptor beta chains drawn from one sample of a study of human T cells and chemical hapten exposure. TCRdb redid the calling of the RACE reads with MiXCR, one entry per CDR3 protein. Of under 130,000 distinct CDR3 sequences in the sample, roughly 11% were seen once. The material was whole blood, obtained in connection with sensitization to the hapten diphenylcyclopropenone (DPC). Source of these receptors: a woman between 40 and 50 years old with alopecia areata. Some clones in this sample may be carry-over from other donors' samples. The CDR3 runs from the conserved cysteine through the conserved F or W. Clone size, where shown, is once, few, many, or a class for clones that have expanded.

CDR3 protein	J gene	V gene	clone size
CASIGTNPLGQFF	TRBJ2-1	TRBV6-2/TRBV6-3	.
CASSVEARSSYNSPLHF	TRBJ1-6	TRBV28	few
CASSLPMNTEAFF	TRBJ1-1	TRBV6-6	many
CSARAGTGSEQYF	TRBJ2-7	TRBV20-1	.
CASGGGGEADTQYF	TRBJ2-3	TRBV19	.
CASSSNLQGGEQFF	TRBJ2-1	TRBV7-3	many
CASSSGTSGSYEQFF	TRBJ2-1	TRBV28	many
CSARDFKSSYNSPLHF	TRBJ1-6	TRBV20-1	.
CASSYRDRDEQYF	TRBJ2-7	TRBV28	many
CASSTGLAGGPDEQYF	TRBJ2-7	TRBV5-4	.
CSARAPRDPETQYF	TRBJ2-5	TRBV20-1	.
CSVETLAGGRNNEQFF	TRBJ2-1	TRBV29-1	many
CASSPLGQVGTGELFF	TRBJ2-2	TRBV3-1	.
CASSYIITEAFF	TRBJ1-1	TRBV6-2/TRBV6-3	few
CAWMVHGGPNTIYF	TRBJ1-3	TRBV30	few
CSVEGDRSSYNEQFF	TRBJ2-1	TRBV29-1	.
CASDGTGLNTEAFF	TRBJ1-1	TRBV2	many
CASSQDPSGFSTQYF	TRBJ2-3	TRBV4-3	.
CATSDFSPLAGYNEQFF	TRBJ2-1	TRBV24-1	.
CASSLVPMNTEAFF	TRBJ1-1	TRBV11-2	.
CASSGTGIYQPQHF	TRBJ1-5	TRBV18	many
CSARGNGGGELFF	TRBJ2-2	TRBV20-1	many
CASSQDWLARAGELFF	TRBJ2-2	TRBV4-3	many
CAWSWSGLQETQYF	TRBJ2-5	TRBV30	.
CASSRTSGSSYNEQFF	TRBJ2-1	TRBV5-1	many
CASSQGRGLGSNEKLFF	TRBJ1-4	TRBV4-1	few
CASSTNRGGNEKLFF	TRBJ1-4	TRBV25-1	many
CASSQLSATSYEQYF	TRBJ2-7	TRBV3-1	few
CASREGPNTEAFF	TRBJ1-1	TRBV7-6	.
CASSMRDRAPYEQYF	TRBJ2-7	TRBV3-1	few
CASSLKQDIGAYEQYF	TRBJ2-7	TRBV3-1	many
CASSKVSAPNGSRGSYEQYF	TRBJ2-7	TRBV21-1	.
CSVDGGRTEAFF	TRBJ1-1	TRBV29-1	many
CASTTDYYTEAFF	TRBJ1-1	TRBV7-2	many
CASSPPGQHDEQYF	TRBJ2-7	TRBV4-2	many
CATSRRSGANVLTF	TRBJ2-6	TRBV11-1	many
CASSPGQGHQPQHF	TRBJ1-5	TRBV12-3/TRBV12-4	.
CASTEGAYEQYF	TRBJ2-7	TRBV28	many
CASCLGGQPNQPQHF	TRBJ1-5	TRBV28	few
CASSHILRVEDEAFF	TRBJ1-1	TRBV4-3	.